This T cell receptor beta chain was recovered during a study of cytomegalovirus exposure and HLA in healthy donors. The germline gives CDR1 SGHAT, CDR2 FQNNGV. Trimming left V 8 bases short and J 6 bases short, with 11 bases between. This CDR3 has 13 residues. Amplification used 60 Vbeta primers and 13 Jbeta primers. Profiling relied on immunoSEQ multiplex PCR, and the TCRdb table lists in-frame clones only, not all of them. The data hold about 160,000 clones, with 70% to 85% observed a single time. V and J are TRBV11-2 and TRBJ1-6, with D hard to call. This clonotype was sampled from a man aged 25-40 years in good health and CMV-seropositive. What was sequenced was PBMCs. Here the CDR3 DNA reads TGTGCCAGCGGCAGTTATTCTAATTCACCCCTCCACTTT. It codes for CASGSYSNSPLHF.